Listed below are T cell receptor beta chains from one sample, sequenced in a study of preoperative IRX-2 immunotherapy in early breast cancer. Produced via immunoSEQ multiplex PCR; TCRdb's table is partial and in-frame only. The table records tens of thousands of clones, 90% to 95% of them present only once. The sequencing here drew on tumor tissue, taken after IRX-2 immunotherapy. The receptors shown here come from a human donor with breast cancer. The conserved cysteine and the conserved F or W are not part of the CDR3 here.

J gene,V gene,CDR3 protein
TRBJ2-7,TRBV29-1,SVEVDTYEQY
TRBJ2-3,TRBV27,ASSLSGLGLTPTDTQY
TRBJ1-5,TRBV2,ASSEARGSGEPQH
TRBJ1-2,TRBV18,ASSPPGWGSGYT
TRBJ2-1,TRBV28,ASIPTGGYGEQF
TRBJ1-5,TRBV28,AATGTGDLGNQPQH
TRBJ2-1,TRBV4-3,ASSRPGFENEQF
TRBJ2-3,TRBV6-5,ASSYSSPSTPY
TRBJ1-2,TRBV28,ASSLDRPRGYT
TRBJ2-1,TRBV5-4,ASSLVLADNNEQF
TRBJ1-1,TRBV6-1,ASSRGLETEAF
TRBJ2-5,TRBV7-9,ASSLLHPLGEQY
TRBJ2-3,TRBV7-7,ASSLGYGRADTQY
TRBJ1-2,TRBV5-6,ASSNPYRGPGGYT
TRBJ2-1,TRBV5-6,ASSLADEQF
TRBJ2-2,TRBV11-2,ASSLLAGELF
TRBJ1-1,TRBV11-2,ASSSTGSLLTEAF
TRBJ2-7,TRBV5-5,ASSSRASEQY
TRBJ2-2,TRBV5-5,ASSPAPKRLNTGELF
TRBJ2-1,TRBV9,ASSTPDGNEQF
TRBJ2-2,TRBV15,ATSREGSRLGELF
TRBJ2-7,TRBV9,ASSFEQGGSYEQY
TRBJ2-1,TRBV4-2,ASSQTRLAGGVF
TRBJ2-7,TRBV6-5,AASKGRYEQY
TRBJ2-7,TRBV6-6,ASSPGVEQY
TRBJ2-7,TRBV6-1,ASRSPPYEQY
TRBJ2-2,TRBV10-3,AISEESGQYGTSPGELF
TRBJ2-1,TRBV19,ASSIGSPGHEQF
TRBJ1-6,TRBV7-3,ASSYAPYNSPLH
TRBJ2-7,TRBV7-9,ASSLVGAHYEQY
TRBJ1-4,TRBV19,ASSQQGLNEKLF
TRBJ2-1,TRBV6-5,ASSRVRGGYNEQF
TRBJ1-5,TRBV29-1,SVEFGGSNQPQH
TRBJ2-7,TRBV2,ASSDRRPYEQY
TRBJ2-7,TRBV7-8,ASSLIDHSTYEQY
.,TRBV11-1,ASSLMGFRSYEQY
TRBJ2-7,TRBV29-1,SVVVSGSYEQY
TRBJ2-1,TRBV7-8,ASSLLAGARNNEQF
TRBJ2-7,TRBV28,ASSLHRPYEQY
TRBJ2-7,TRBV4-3,ASSQLPGGSWDEQY
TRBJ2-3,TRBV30,AWSVLPGFSTDTQY
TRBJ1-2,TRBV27,ASSLRGRNYGYT
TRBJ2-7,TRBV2,ASRRDLTQGTYEQY
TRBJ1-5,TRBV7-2,ASSSDRGNQPQH
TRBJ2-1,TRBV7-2,ASSQNGGRADRI
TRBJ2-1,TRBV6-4,ASSPTSGNDNEQF
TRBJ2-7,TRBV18,ASSPPTWDSYEQY
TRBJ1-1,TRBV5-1,ASVQWAGAENTEAF
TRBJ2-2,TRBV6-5,ASSYTRTGTTGELF
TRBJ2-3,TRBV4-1,ASSHSGTSTDTQY
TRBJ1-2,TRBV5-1,ASRNGEYGYT
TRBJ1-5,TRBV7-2,ASSAAGTFSNQPQH
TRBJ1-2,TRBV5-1,ASSLGHVAYGYT
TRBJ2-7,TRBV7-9,ASSGAYEQY